This T cell receptor (beta chain) derives from a study of blood T cell repertoires in COVID-19 (TCRdb year 2020). About the full investigation: Collaborator samples came from the United States, Italy and Spain and covered acute and convalescent phases of COVID-19. The dataset comprised deeply sampled blood TCRbeta repertoires from subjects exposed to, actively infected with, or recovered from COVID-19. The prospective study material was composed of cDNA or gDNA derived from T cells, B-cell-depleted T cells, or PBMCs. Samples came from the ongoing ImmuneRACE study (first 160 participants) plus 1,254 subjects from 6 global collaborators. The repertoires were released in a freely available public database meant as a resource for research on the immune response to SARS-CoV-2. The sample metadata nearly always contained a de-identified subject ID, COVID-19 status, age in years and sex. HLA class I and class II types, where available, came from metadata supplied by the sample provider rather than from assay-based typing. Overall study outcomes, separate from this receptor: Clinical and demographic metadata were provided uncurated, with the amount varying by source and participant.

Via the germline V gene, CDR1 is MDHEN and CDR2 SYDVKM. The CDR3 holds 15 amino acids from the cysteine to the phenylalanine. Only the CDR3 DNA stays, 45 bases, in frame from base 1. V lost 2 bases and J lost 2 bases; the stretch between them is 11 bases long. This clone was counted once. Its target antigen remains unknown. Base quality data are lacking; no much larger clone is found one base away. TCRbeta CDR3 regions were amplified from genomic DNA using the immunoSEQ Assay, a bias-controlled multiplex PCR. The authors' pipeline ran thus. Within the assay, amplification of reference gene primers was used to estimate how many nucleated cells each sample contained. Sequence reads were collapsed and filtered to measure the absolute abundance of every unique TCRbeta CDR3 rearrangement. For each sample, productive Simpson clonality was calculated as the square root of Simpson's diversity index across productive rearrangements. TCRdb limited this immuneACCESS table to in-frame rearrangements with V and J called. A share of clones is missing; checked studies link under half to unresolved V genes, and the rest is unexplained. V, J and clone size were drawn from that table, and D and trimming were deduced from the DNA. In all, the sample holds some 80,000 clones, and 85% to 90% of those were seen once. The ten largest make up about 2.5% of the sample.

Whole blood was collected in K2EDTA tubes by collaborating institutions according to the institutions' own protocols. For TCRbeta analysis, collaborator samples were shipped as frozen whole blood, as isolated PBMCs, or as DNA extracted from either sample type. The TCR sequence derives from a human donor in a cohort sampled during active COVID-19. The sequencing input was peripheral blood. The V and J segments used are TRBV28 and TRBJ2-3; no D gene can be assigned with confidence. The CDR3 sequence is CASSLVGGLTDTQYF. The nucleotides read TGTGCCAGCAGTTTAGTTGGCGGCCTCACAGATACGCAGTATTTT.